The next 17 T cell receptor beta chains were all read from a single sample in a study of T cell responses to AZD1222 COVID-19 vaccine. Sequencing was performed with immunoSEQ multiplex PCR; in TCRdb, only in-frame clones are kept and a portion is missing. The sample has 180,000 or so clones, just over 90% seen once. Material: peripheral blood, obtained 28 days after the second AZD1222 dose. The receptors come from an adult who received the AZD1222 COVID-19 vaccine.

This chain joins TRBV6-1 and TRBJ1-2, with D unclear. Germline CDR1 is MNHNS and CDR2 is SASEGT. The germline V and J ends were trimmed by 0 bases and 7 bases, with 15 bases remaining between them. The CDR3 has 15 amino acids. In nucleotides, the CDR3 is TGTGCCAGCAGTGAAGCGCGGGGATTTTGGGCTGGCTACACCTTC. Its protein product is CASSEARGFWAGYTF.

The genes are TRBV7-3 and TRBJ2-4; no reliable D call. V lost 5 bases and J 1 base, leaving 18 bases between the germline ends. Germline CDR1 SGHTA, CDR2 FQGTGA. The CDR3 covers 17 residues. CDR3 protein: CASSPPGLDLAKNIQYF. The CDR3 DNA reads as TGTGCCAGCAGCCCCCCCGGGTTAGACCTGGCCAAAAACATTCAGTACTTC. Full variable domain (remainder filled in from reference TRBV7-3 and TRBJ2-4): GAGVSQTPSNKVTEKGKYVELRCDPISGHTALYWYRQSLGQGPEFLIYFQGTGAADDSGLPNDRFFAVRPEGSVSTLKIQRTERGDSAVYLCASSPPGLDLAKNIQYFGAGTRLSVL.

The chain carries TRBV7-2 and TRBJ2-1; 7 bases map to TRBD2. V lost 8 bases and J lost 4; bases outside the gene matches: 11. The CDR3 has 15 residues. Germline lookup yields CDR1 SGHTA and CDR2 FQGNSA. The CDR3 DNA is TGTGCCAGCCTCCGGATGGGCGGGGGTTACAATGAGCAGTTCTTC. It is translated as CASLRMGGGYNEQFF.

The chain recombines TRBV6-6 with TRBJ2-7, with TRBD1 identical over 7 bases. The germline V gene encodes CDR1 MNHNY and CDR2 SVGAGI (reference sequence). CDR3 length equals 14 residues. V shed 4 bases, J shed 4 bases, and the junction held 7 bases outside the gene matches. The CDR3 loop is CASSSGTDFYEQYF. The CDR3 DNA reads TGTGCCAGCAGTTCCGGGACAGACTTTTACGAGCAGTACTTC.

The chain carries TRBV5-4 and TRBJ1-6; a weak D match, TRBD1 (6 bases). CDR3 length equals 16 residues. CDR1 is SGHNT and CDR2 is YYREEE in the germline V gene (reference sequence). V lost 4 bases and J 8 bases, leaving 19 bases between the germline ends. The CDR3 spells CASSNPTQGRDSPLHF. Written as DNA, the CDR3 is TGTGCCAGCAGCAACCCAACCCAGGGGCGCGATTCACCCCTCCACTTT.

The chain carries TRBV19 and TRBJ1-1, with D perhaps matching TRBD1 (5 bases). Trimming took 3 bases from V and 2 from J, leaving 7 bases between them. The CDR3 runs 13 residues. CDR1 and CDR2 from the germline V gene are LNHDA and SQIVND (reference sequence). CDR3: CASSMQGNTEAFF. CDR3 coding DNA: TGTGCCAGTAGTATGCAGGGAAACACTGAAGCTTTCTTT.

The chain combines TRBV7-9 with TRBJ1-1, with TRBD1 identical over 7 bases. J was trimmed by 5 bases and V by 5 bases; bases with no gene match: 17. The CDR3 totals 17 residues. In germline, CDR1 is SEHNR, CDR2 FQNEAQ (reference sequence). DNA for the CDR3: TGTGCCAGCAGCCCTAGAGGGGGCCGGGGAAGGGGAACTGAAGCTTTCTTT. Translating gives CASSPRGGRGRGTEAFF.

This clone was found once. The V call is TRBV10-3, the J call TRBJ1-1; possible D gene TRBD1, 6 bases. CDR1 and CDR2 (germline): ENHRY, SYGVKD. The CDR3 has 13 amino acids. V was trimmed by 3 bases and J by 7 bases, leaving 12 bases between them. The CDR3 sequence: CAISEAGENEAFF. CDR3 nucleotide sequence: TGTGCCATCAGTGAAGCAGGGGAGAATGAAGCTTTCTTT.

This clone has only a few counts. CDR3 loop: CASSSPREGGYGYTF. Written as DNA, the CDR3 is TGTGCCAGCAGTTCACCACGGGAAGGGGGCTATGGCTACACCTTC. J is TRBJ1-2 and V is TRBV6-5, with D possibly TRBD1 on 6 matching bases. Germline V gives CDR1 MNHEY, CDR2 SVGAGI. The CDR3 is 15 amino acids. V was clipped by 4 bases and J by 4 bases, with 16 bases between them.

The chain employs TRBV5-1 and TRBJ1-3; unclear D gene. The CDR3 runs to 16 residues. With 2 bases removed from V and 0 bases from J, the gap between germline ends came to 12 bases. Germline V gives CDR1 SGHRS, CDR2 YFSETQ. The CDR3 DNA reads as TGCGCCAGCAGCTTTGGGCCAGGAGGCTCTGGAAACACCATATATTTT. Translation gives CASSFGPGGSGNTIYF.

The J gene is TRBJ2-2, the V gene TRBV6-2 or TRBV6-3, with D unclear. The CDR3 runs 14 residues. Germline V gives CDR1 MNHEY, CDR2 SVGEGT. The ends were cut back, 4 bases at V and 1 base at J, with 7 bases in the middle. The CDR3 DNA is TGTGCCAGCAGTTCAGCACGGAACACCGGGGAGCTGTTTTTT. Translating gives CASSSARNTGELFF.

The V call is TRBV10-1, the J call TRBJ1-1; 7 bases are shared with TRBD1. The CDR3 consists of 17 residues. Losses at the gene ends were 2 bases for V and 5 bases for J; bases not matched to a gene: 14. The germline V gene has CDR1 WNHNN and CDR2 SYGVQD (reference sequence). The CDR3 reads CASSEPEDREKGTEAFF. The CDR3 DNA reads TGCGCCAGCAGTGAGCCAGAAGACAGGGAGAAGGGAACTGAAGCTTTCTTT.

The CDR3 region has the DNA TGCGCCAGCCGGGGGGCAACGAACACCGGGGAGCTGTTTTTT. It codes for CASRGATNTGELFF. The chain links TRBV10-1 to TRBJ2-2; tentatively, D is TRBD2 (7 bases). The germline CDR1 and CDR2 sequences are WNHNN and SYGVQD (reference sequence). The CDR3 covers 14 residues. V lost 8 bases and J 0 bases, leaving 10 bases between the germline ends.

The J gene is TRBJ1-5, the V gene TRBV4-1; unclear D gene. V was pared by 0 bases and J by 2 bases, with 11 bases between. There are 16 residues in the CDR3. The germline V gene has CDR1 MGHRA and CDR2 YSYEKL. CDR3 DNA: TGCGCCAGCAGCCAAGATTTCGCGACGGGCAATCAGCCCCAGCATTTT. Encoded protein: CASSQDFATGNQPQHF.

The chain has TRBV6-5 and TRBJ1-5; a weak D match, TRBD1 (5 bases). From germline, CDR1 is MNHEY and CDR2 SVGAGI. The ends were cut back, 6 bases at V and 6 bases at J, with 18 bases in the middle. This CDR3 contains 15 residues. DNA for the CDR3: TGTGCCAGCAGGAAAGGAGGGGTAGAGGGTCAGCCCCAGCATTTT. It translates to CASRKGGVEGQPQHF.

This chain uses TRBV6-6 with TRBJ2-3; D gene uncertain. The CDR3 is 12 amino acids. Trimming cost V 8 bases and J 4 bases, with 10 bases left between them. Germline CDR1 MNHNY, CDR2 SVGAGI (reference sequence). CDR3 residues: CASHKGPDTQYF. The DNA of the CDR3 is TGTGCCAGCCATAAGGGTCCAGATACGCAGTATTTT.

CDR3 bases: TGCAGCGTTGCGGGCCTTACTTTTAGCTCCTACGAGCAGTACTTC. This translates into CSVAGLTFSSYEQYF. The V gene is TRBV29-1, the J gene TRBJ2-7; D remains ambiguous. The germline CDR1 and CDR2 sequences are SQVTM and ANQGSEA. This CDR3 contains 15 residues. Trimming took 4 bases from V and 0 from J, leaving 16 bases between them.